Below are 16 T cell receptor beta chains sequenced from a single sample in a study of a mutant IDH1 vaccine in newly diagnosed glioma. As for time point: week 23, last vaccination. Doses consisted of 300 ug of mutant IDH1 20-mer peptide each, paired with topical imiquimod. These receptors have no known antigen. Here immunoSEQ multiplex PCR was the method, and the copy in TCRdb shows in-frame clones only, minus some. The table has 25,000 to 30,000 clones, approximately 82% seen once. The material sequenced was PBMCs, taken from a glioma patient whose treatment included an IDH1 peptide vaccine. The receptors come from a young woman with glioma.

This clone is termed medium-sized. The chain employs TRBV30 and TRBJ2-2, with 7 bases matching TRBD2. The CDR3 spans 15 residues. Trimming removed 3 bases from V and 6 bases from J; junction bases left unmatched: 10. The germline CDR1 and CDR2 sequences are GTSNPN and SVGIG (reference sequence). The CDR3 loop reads CAWRSLLGGAGELFF. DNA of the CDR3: TGTGCCTGGAGGTCACTGTTGGGAGGGGCCGGGGAGCTGTTTTTT.

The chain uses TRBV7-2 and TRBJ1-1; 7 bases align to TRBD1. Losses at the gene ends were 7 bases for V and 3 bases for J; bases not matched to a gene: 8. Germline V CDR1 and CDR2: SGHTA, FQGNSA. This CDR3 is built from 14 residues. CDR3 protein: CASIDGTVYTEAFF. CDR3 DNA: TGTGCCAGCATCGATGGGACAGTTTACACTGAAGCTTTCTTT.

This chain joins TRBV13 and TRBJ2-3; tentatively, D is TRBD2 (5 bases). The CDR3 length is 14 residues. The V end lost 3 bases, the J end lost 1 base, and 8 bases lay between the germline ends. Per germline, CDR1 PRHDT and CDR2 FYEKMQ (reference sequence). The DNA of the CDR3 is TGTGCCAGCAGCTTCGGTAGCGGCACAGATACGCAGTATTTT. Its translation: CASSFGSGTDTQYF.

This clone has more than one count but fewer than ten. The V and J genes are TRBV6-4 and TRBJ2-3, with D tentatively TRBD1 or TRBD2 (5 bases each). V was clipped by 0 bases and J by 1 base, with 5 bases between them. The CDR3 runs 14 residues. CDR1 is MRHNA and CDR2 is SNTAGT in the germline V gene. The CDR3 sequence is CASSDSGGTDTQYF. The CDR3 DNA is TGTGCCAGCAGTGACTCGGGGGGCACAGATACGCAGTATTTT.

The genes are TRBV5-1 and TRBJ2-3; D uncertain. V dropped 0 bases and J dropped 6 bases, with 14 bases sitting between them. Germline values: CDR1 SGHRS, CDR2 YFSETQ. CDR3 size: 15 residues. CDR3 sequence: CASSLALVRADTQYF. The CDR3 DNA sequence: TGCGCCAGCAGCTTGGCCCTGGTACGGGCCGATACGCAGTATTTT.

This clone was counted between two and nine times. CDR3 protein: CASSSDRVGNSPLHF. For the CDR3, the DNA is TGTGCCAGCAGCTCGGACAGGGTTGGTAATTCACCCCTCCACTTT. The chain recombines TRBV7-2 with TRBJ1-6, with 8 bases matching TRBD1. CDR3 length equals 15 residues. J lost 6 bases, V lost 4 bases, and 5 bases had no gene match. Looked up from germline, CDR1 is SGHTA and CDR2 is FQGNSA.

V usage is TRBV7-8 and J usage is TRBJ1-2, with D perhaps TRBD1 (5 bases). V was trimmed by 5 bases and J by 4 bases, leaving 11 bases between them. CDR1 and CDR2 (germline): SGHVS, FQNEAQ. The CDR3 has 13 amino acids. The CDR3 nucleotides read TGTGCCAGCAGCAGGGACCAGACCTATGGCTACACCTTC. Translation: CASSRDQTYGYTF.

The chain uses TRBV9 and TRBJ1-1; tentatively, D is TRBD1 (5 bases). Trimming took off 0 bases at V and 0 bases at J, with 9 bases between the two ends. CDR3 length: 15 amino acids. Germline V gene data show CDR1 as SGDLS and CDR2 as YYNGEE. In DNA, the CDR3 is TGTGCCAGCAGCGTAGTTTCAGGGTTGAACACTGAAGCTTTCTTT. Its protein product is CASSVVSGLNTEAFF.

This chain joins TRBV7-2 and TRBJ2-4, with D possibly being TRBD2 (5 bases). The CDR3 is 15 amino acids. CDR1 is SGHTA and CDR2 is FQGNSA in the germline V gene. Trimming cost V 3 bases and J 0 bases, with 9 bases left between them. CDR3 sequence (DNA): TGTGCCAGCAGCTTGGTCGGGGTAGCCAAAAACATTCAGTACTTC. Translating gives CASSLVGVAKNIQYF.

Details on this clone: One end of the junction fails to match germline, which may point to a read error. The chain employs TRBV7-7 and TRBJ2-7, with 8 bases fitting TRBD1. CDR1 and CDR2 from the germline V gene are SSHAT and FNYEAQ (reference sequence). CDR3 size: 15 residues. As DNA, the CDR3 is TGTGCTAGCAGCTTGGACAGGGCCGGAGGTGGCGAGCAGTACTTC. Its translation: CASSLDRAGGGEQYF.

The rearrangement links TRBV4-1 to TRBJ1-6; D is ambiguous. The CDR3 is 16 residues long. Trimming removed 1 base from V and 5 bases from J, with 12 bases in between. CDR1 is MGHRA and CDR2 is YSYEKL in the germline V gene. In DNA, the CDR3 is TGCGCCAGCAGCCAAGTAGAGGCAGGCGATAATTCACCCCTCCACTTT. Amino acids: CASSQVEAGDNSPLHF.

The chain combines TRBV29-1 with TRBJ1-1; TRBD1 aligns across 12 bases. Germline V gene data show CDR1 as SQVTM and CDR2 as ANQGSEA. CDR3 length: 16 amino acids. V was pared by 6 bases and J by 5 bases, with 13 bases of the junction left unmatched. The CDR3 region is CSVVRGQGASGTEAFF. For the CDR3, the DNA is TGCAGCGTGGTTAGGGGACAGGGGGCTTCAGGGACTGAAGCTTTCTTT. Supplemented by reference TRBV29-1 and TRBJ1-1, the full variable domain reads SAVISQKPSRDICQRGTSLTIQCQVDSQVTMMFWYRQQPGQSLTLIATANQGSEATYESGFVIDKFPISRPNLTFSTLTVSNMSPEDSSIYLCSVVRGQGASGTEAFFGQGTRLTVV.

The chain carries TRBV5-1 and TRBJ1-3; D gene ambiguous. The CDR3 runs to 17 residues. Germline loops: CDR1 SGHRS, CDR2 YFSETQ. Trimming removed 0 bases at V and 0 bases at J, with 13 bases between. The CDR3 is CASSLEGGWSSGNTIYF. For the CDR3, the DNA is TGCGCCAGCAGCTTGGAAGGCGGCTGGAGCTCTGGAAACACCATATATTTT.

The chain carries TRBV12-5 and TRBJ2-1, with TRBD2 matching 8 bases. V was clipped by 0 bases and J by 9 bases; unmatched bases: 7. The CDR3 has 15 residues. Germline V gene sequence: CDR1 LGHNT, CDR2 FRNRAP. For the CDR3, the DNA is TGTGCTAGTGGTTTGGTAAGGGGACTAGGCGGTGAGCAGTTCTTC. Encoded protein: CASGLVRGLGGEQFF. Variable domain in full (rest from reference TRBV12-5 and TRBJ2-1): DARVTQTPRHKVTEMGQEVTMRCQPILGHNTVFWYRQTMMQGLELLAYFRNRAPLDDSGMPKDRFSAEMPDATLATLKIQPSEPRDSAVYFCASGLVRGLGGEQFFGPGTRLTVL.

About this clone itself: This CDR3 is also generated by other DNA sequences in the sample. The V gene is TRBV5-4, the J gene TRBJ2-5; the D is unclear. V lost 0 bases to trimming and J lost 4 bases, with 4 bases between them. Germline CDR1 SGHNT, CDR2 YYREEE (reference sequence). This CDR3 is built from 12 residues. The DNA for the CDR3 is TGTGCCAGCAGCTTGGTGGGAGAGACCCAGTACTTC. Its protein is CASSLVGETQYF.

DNA for the CDR3: TGTGCCAGCAGCAAGGGCGGACAGCTGGGGAGCGAGCAGTACTTC. Its protein product is CASSKGGQLGSEQYF. The chain has TRBV5-6 and TRBJ2-7; D perhaps matches TRBD1 (6 bases). V was shortened by 4 bases and J by 6 bases, with 20 bases between the two germline ends. CDR3 length equals 15 residues. CDR1 is SGHDT and CDR2 is YYEEEE in the germline V gene.